Below, 13 T cell receptor beta chains from the same sample are listed, as sequenced in a study of shared clonotypes between healthy human individuals. Sequencing used immunoSEQ multiplex PCR; TCRdb keeps in-frame clones, though not all of them. This sample carries roughly 2.1 million clones, under 95% of them seen once, and the ten largest clones take under 2%. As defined, naive CD8 cells were CD45RO-negative and positively selected for CCR7, with terminally differentiated effector memory CD45RA+ cells excluded. The sequencing input was naive CD8+ T cells from PBMCs. These receptors originate from a man aged 18 to 30 in good health. Some clones in this sample may be carry-over from other donors' samples.

This clone has only one observation. J is TRBJ2-1 and V is TRBV11-2; D perhaps matches TRBD2 (6 bases). In germline, CDR1 is SGHAT, CDR2 FQNNGV. V lost 6 bases and J lost 4, with 13 bases in between. The CDR3 consists of 14 residues. CDR3 amino acids: CASRKDRGYNEQFF. In nucleotides, the CDR3 is TGTGCCAGCAGAAAGGACCGGGGGTACAATGAGCAGTTCTTC.

The rearrangement uses TRBV4-1 and TRBJ2-7; D might be TRBD1 or TRBD2, each matching 5 bases. CDR3 length: 13 amino acids. CDR1 MGHRA and CDR2 YSYEKL come from the germline V gene. Trimming removed 4 bases from V and 3 bases from J, with 10 bases in between. The CDR3 sequence: CASSPGPSYEQYF. The CDR3 bases are TGCGCCAGCAGCCCGGGACCGAGCTACGAGCAGTACTTC.

Note on this clone: The sample contains more than one DNA sequence encoding this CDR3. The chain recombines TRBV11-2 with TRBJ2-7, with TRBD2 identical over 9 bases. After removal of 2 bases from V and 2 bases from J, the junction contained 1 base not matched to a gene. CDR1 SGHAT and CDR2 FQNNGV come from the germline V gene. The CDR3 spans 14 residues. CDR3 sequence reads: CASSLSGRPYEQYF. CDR3 DNA sequence: TGTGCCAGCAGCTTAAGCGGGAGGCCCTACGAGCAGTACTTC.

This rearrangement joins TRBV7-9 to TRBJ1-3; D remains unclear. Germline V gives CDR1 SEHNR, CDR2 FQNEAQ (reference sequence). V was shortened by 4 bases and J by 0 bases, with 16 bases between the two germline ends. CDR3 length: 17 amino acids. In DNA form, the CDR3 reads TGTGCCAGCAGCTCGGCCCCCGGGGTCCCCTCTGGAAACACCATATATTTT. Amino acid sequence: CASSSAPGVPSGNTIYF.

V and J are TRBV4-1 and TRBJ1-2, with 7 bases matching TRBD1. This CDR3 region has 15 residues. Germline CDR1 MGHRA, CDR2 YSYEKL. V shed 1 base and J 2 bases; nucleotides not matched to a gene: 4. The CDR3 here is CASSQAGGTNYGYTF. The DNA for the CDR3 is TGCGCCAGCAGCCAAGCAGGGGGGACGAACTATGGCTACACCTTC.

As for this clone: The sample has other DNA sequences that encode this CDR3 too. The J gene is TRBJ2-1, the V gene TRBV18; D may correspond to TRBD1 or TRBD2 (5 bases each). In germline, CDR1 is KGHSH, CDR2 LQKENI. The germline V and J ends were trimmed by 3 bases and 8 bases, with 11 bases remaining between them. This CDR3 is 13 amino acids long. In DNA, the CDR3 is TGTGCCAGCTCACCTCTAAGGGGAGATGAGCAGTTCTTC. It encodes CASSPLRGDEQFF.

CDR3 protein: CASSFGGLYGYTF. Here the CDR3 DNA reads TGTGCCAGCAGCTTTGGGGGACTTTATGGCTACACCTTC. The rearrangement links TRBV28 to TRBJ1-2; tentative D call: TRBD1 (5 bases). Germline-derived CDR1 and CDR2 are MDHEN and SYDVKM. V lost 6 bases and J lost 5, with 13 bases in between. This CDR3 is built from 13 residues.

The genes are TRBV10-3 and TRBJ1-5, with unresolved D. The CDR3 runs 14 residues. Between the trimmed V and J ends, which lost 8 bases and 4 bases, there was a span of 15 bases. Germline-derived CDR1 and CDR2 are ENHRY and SYGVKD. For the CDR3, the DNA is TGTGCCATCCCCCCATGCGACCGAAATCAGCCCCAGCATTTT. Translation: CAIPPCDRNQPQHF.

Only one count was recorded for this clone. The chain is built from TRBV14 and TRBJ2-7, with D unclear. The germline V gene has CDR1 SGHDN and CDR2 FVKESK. V shed 1 base and J shed 3 bases, with 10 bases lying between them. The CDR3 contains 14 residues. CDR3 DNA sequence: TGTGCCAGCAGCCAAGGTTGGTCAAACTACGAGCAGTACTTC. Amino acids: CASSQGWSNYEQYF.

This chain joins TRBV7-9 and TRBJ1-5, with 7 positions matching TRBD1. V trimming: 2 bases; J trimming: 0 bases; junction bases outside the gene matches: 7. In germline, CDR1 is SEHNR, CDR2 FQNEAQ (reference sequence). The CDR3 covers 17 residues. The CDR3 spells CASSLTGAGYSNQPQHF. The CDR3 nucleotides are TGTGCCAGCAGCTTAACAGGGGCCGGGTATAGCAATCAGCCCCAGCATTTT. The full variable domain, its missing parts supplied by reference TRBV7-9 and TRBJ1-5, is DTGVSQNPRHKITKRGQNVTFRCDPISEHNRLYWYRQTLGQGPEFLTYFQNEAQLEKSRLLSDRFSAERPKGSFSTLEIQRTEQGDSAMYLCASSLTGAGYSNQPQHFGDGTRLSIL.

This chain joins TRBV29-1 and TRBJ2-1, with a tentative D call TRBD2 (5 bases). From germline, CDR1 is SQVTM and CDR2 ANQGSEA. The CDR3 is made up of 16 amino acids. Trimming cost V 4 bases and J 8 bases, with 24 bases left between them. The CDR3, as DNA: TGCAGCGTTGGAGGGTTGTCGGTTACGACCGACTATGAGCAGTTCTTC. This codes for CSVGGLSVTTDYEQFF.

This clone is a singleton in its sample. The chain has TRBV10-2 and TRBJ2-7; D assignment may be TRBD1 or TRBD2 (5 bases each). The ends were cut back, 4 bases at V and 2 bases at J, with 12 bases in the middle. The germline CDR1 and CDR2 sequences are WSHSY and SAAADI. CDR3 length: 14 residues. The CDR3 DNA sequence: TGCGCCAGCAGTGTGGGGACGGACACCTACGAGCAGTACTTC. Translation: CASSVGTDTYEQYF.

The rearrangement links TRBV4-1 to TRBJ2-7, with 9 bases fitting TRBD2. CDR1 is MGHRA and CDR2 is YSYEKL in the germline V gene. Trimming at V came to 4 bases and at J to 2 bases, leaving 12 bases not matched to a gene. This CDR3 region has 17 residues. As DNA, the CDR3 is TGCGCCAGCAGCCCCCCCCACGCTAGCGGGATTCCCTACGAGCAGTACTTC. Its protein is CASSPPHASGIPYEQYF.